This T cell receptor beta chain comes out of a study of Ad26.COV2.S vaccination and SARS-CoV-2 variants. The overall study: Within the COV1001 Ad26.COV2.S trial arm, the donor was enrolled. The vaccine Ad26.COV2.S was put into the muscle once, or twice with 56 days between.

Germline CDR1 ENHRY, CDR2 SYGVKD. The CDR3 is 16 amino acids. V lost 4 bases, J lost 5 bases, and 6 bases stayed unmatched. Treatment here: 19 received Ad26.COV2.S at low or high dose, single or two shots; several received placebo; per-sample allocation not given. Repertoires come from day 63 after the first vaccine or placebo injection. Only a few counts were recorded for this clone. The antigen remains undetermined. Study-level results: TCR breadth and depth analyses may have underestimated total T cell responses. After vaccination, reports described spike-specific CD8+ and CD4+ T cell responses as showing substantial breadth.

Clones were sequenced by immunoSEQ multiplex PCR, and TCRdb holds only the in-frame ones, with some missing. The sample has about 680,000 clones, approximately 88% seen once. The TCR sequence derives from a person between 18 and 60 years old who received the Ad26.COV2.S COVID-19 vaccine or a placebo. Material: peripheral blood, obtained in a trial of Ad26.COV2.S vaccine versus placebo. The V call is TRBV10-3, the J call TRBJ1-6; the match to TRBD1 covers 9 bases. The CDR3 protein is CAISGAGQGNNSPLHF. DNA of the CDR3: TGTGCCATCAGTGGGGCGGGACAGGGCAATAATTCACCCCTCCACTTT.